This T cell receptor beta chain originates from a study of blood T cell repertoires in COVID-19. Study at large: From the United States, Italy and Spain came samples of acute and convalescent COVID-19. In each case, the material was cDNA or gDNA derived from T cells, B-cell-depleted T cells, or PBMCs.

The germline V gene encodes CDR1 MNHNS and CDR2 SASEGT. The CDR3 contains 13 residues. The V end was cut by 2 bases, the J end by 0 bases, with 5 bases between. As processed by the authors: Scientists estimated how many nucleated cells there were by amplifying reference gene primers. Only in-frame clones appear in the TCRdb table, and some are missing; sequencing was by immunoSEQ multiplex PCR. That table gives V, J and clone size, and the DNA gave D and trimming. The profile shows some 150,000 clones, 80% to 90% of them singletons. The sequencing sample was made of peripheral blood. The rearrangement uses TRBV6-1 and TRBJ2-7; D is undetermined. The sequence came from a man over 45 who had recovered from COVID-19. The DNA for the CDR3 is TGTGCCAGCAGTGAATACAGCTCCTACGAGCAGTACTTC. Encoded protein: CASSEYSSYEQYF.